The 15 T cell receptor beta chains given below trace back to one sample, sequenced in a study of tumor-infiltrating lymphocytes in primary liver carcinoma. TCR beta cDNA was prepared out of roughly 500 ng total RNA by means of a constant-region primer. Slightly modified ARM-PCR with three nested multiplex PCR rounds yielded TCR beta libraries. Amplification in the first two PCR rounds was performed using TRBV1-TRBV30 forward primers and a C-beta reverse primer for approximately 10 cycles each. TCRdb called the multiplex PCR reads again in MiXCR, with one record for every CDR3 protein. This sample has about 180,000 distinct CDR3 sequences, with over 50% found just once. They got blood RNA out of unsorted whole blood and also pulled out germline DNA. The material sequenced was peripheral blood. The receptors here all came from a man between 40 and 49 years old with primary liver carcinoma and hepatitis B virus infection.

This clonotype was seen more than once but under ten times. J is TRBJ1-2 and V is TRBV7-9, with D unclear. CDR3 length: 13 amino acids. Germline V CDR1 and CDR2: SEHNR, FQNEAQ (reference sequence). Trimming shortened V by 4 bases and J by 3 bases, and 9 bases separated the two germline ends. The CDR3 sequence: CASSYGRDYGYTF. In DNA, the CDR3 is TGTGCCAGCAGCTATGGACGGGACTATGGCTACACCTTC.

V usage is TRBV6-1 and J usage is TRBJ1-2, with TRBD1 matching 11 bases. V was pared by 4 bases and J by 4 bases, with 17 bases of the junction left unmatched. The CDR3 is made up of 19 amino acids. Germline values: CDR1 MNHNS, CDR2 SASEGT. The CDR3 bases are TGTGCCAGCAGTGGTTCAACCGGGACAGGGGGAAAAACCGGCTATGGCTACACCTTC. It specifies CASSGSTGTGGKTGYGYTF.

In the case of this clonotype: The junction does not match germline at one end; this may be a read error. The chain has TRBV6-1 and TRBJ2-2, with D hard to call. The CDR3 sequence is 15 residues long. Germline loops: CDR1 MNHNS, CDR2 SASEGT. The CDR3 sequence: CVSSPLGGSTGELFF. As DNA, the CDR3 is TGTGTCAGCAGTCCCTTGGGCGGAAGCACCGGGGAGCTGTTTTTT.

This clonotype was seen only a few times. The chain joins TRBV5-6 to TRBJ2-1, with 8 bases aligning to TRBD1. Trimming took 6 bases from V and 7 from J; bases not matched to a gene: 12. Germline lookup yields CDR1 SGHDT and CDR2 YYEEEE. This CDR3 comprises 15 residues. CDR3 nucleotides: TGTGCCAGCAACCCGCTCCGGGACAGGTTGAATGAGCAGTTCTTC. This translates into CASNPLRDRLNEQFF. The complete variable domain, with remaining parts taken from reference TRBV5-6 and TRBJ2-1, reads DAGVTQSPTHLIKTRGQQVTLRCSPKSGHDTVSWYQQALGQGPQFIFQYYEEEERQRGNFPDRFSGHQFPNYSSELNVNALLLGDSALYLCASNPLRDRLNEQFFGPGTRLTVL.

The rearrangement links TRBV4-1 to TRBJ2-1, with 8 bases identical to TRBD2. J lost 0 bases, V lost 0 bases, and 10 bases had no gene match. This CDR3 is built from 19 residues. Germline V gives CDR1 MGHRA, CDR2 YSYEKL. Written as DNA, the CDR3 is TGCGCCAGCAGCCAAGATACACTAGCGGCCTGGGGCTCCTACAATGAGCAGTTCTTC. Translated, it gives CASSQDTLAAWGSYNEQFF.

The chain couples TRBV10-3 to TRBJ1-2, with 12 positions matching TRBD1. In germline, CDR1 is ENHRY, CDR2 SYGVKD. V shed 6 bases, J shed 3 bases, and the junction held 2 bases outside the gene matches. The CDR3 contains 14 residues. CDR3 nucleotides: TGTGCCATCAGAGGGACAGGGGGCTACTATGGCTACACCTTC. Encoded protein: CAIRGTGGYYGYTF.

The chain carries TRBV5-4 and TRBJ2-5; tentatively, D is TRBD2 (6 bases). CDR1 and CDR2 from the germline V gene are SGHNT and YYREEE (reference sequence). Trimming shortened V by 3 bases and J by 1 base, and 13 bases separated the two germline ends. This CDR3 region has 15 residues. The CDR3 coding sequence is TGTGCCAGCAGCTCCCAGGGAGGCAGCCAAGAGACCCAGTACTTC. Protein product: CASSSQGGSQETQYF.

Note on this clonotype: A much more abundant neighbour one base away suggests this may be a read error. This sequence joins TRBV11-3 and TRBJ2-1; D assignment may be TRBD1 or TRBD2 (5 bases each). The V and J ends lost 3 bases and 8 bases respectively, with 11 bases between them. CDR3 length: 13 residues. CDR1 and CDR2 from the germline V gene are SGHNT and YENEEA. The CDR3 DNA is TGTGCCAGCAGCTTGGGGGACCGGGATGAGCAGTTCTTC. Translation: CASSLGDRDEQFF.

The chain combines TRBV5-4 with TRBJ2-7; weak D call: TRBD2 (5 bases). CDR1 and CDR2 (germline): SGHNT, YYREEE (reference sequence). V lost 7 bases to trimming and J lost 10 bases, with 21 bases between them. This CDR3 region has 13 residues. CDR3 sequence reads: CASRTLGFGEQYF. For the CDR3, the DNA is TGTGCCAGCCGAACACTAGGGTTTGGCGAACAGTACTTC.

In regard to this clonotype: Possible read error: a much larger clone is one base away. The chain combines TRBV4-1 with TRBJ2-1; the D gene is possibly TRBD2 (6 bases). This CDR3 comprises 15 residues. Germline assignment: CDR1 MGHRA and CDR2 YSYEKL. Trimming took off 3 bases at V and 4 bases at J, with 13 bases between the two ends. CDR3 amino acids: CASSQKWLAYNEQFF. For the CDR3, the DNA is TGCGCCAGCAGCCAGAAGTGGCTAGCGTACAATGAGCAGTTCTTC.

This clonotype was found a few times. The chain employs TRBV7-9 and TRBJ2-5, with D perhaps TRBD1 (5 bases). Trimming stripped 0 bases from V and 5 bases from J, with 7 bases between. The CDR3 extends over 13 amino acids. The V gene's germline CDR1 is SEHNR and CDR2 FQNEAQ (reference sequence). In nucleotides, the CDR3 is TGTGCCAGCAGCTTAGCAGGGGATGAGACCCAGTACTTC. Its translation is CASSLAGDETQYF.

The J gene is TRBJ1-2, the V gene TRBV12-3 or TRBV12-4; D gene uncertain. The CDR3 sequence is 13 residues long. With 6 bases removed from V and 3 bases from J, the gap between germline ends came to 11 bases. Here the CDR3 reads CASSDTGDYGYTF. CDR3 coding DNA: TGTGCCAGCAGCGATACTGGGGACTATGGCTACACCTTC.

About this clonotype: One end of the junction is discordant with germline, which a read error may explain. CDR3 in amino acids: CTSSYLGTSGPYEQYF. The CDR3 bases are TGTACCAGCAGTTACCTAGGGACTAGCGGTCCCTACGAGCAGTACTTC. V usage is TRBV6-6 and J usage is TRBJ2-7, with 11 bases fitting TRBD2. CDR3 length: 16 amino acids. Per germline, CDR1 MNHNY and CDR2 SVGAGI (reference sequence).

This clonotype was counted between two and nine times. The rearrangement uses TRBV14 and TRBJ2-3; D is uncertain. Trimming shortened V by 2 bases and J by 5 bases, and 5 bases separated the two germline ends. The CDR3 is 12 residues long. In germline, CDR1 is SGHDN, CDR2 FVKESK. CDR3 protein: CASSQQGDTQYF. The CDR3 DNA sequence: TGTGCCAGCAGCCAACAAGGAGATACGCAGTATTTT.

Regarding this clonotype: It may be a read error: a sequence one base away is much more abundant. This CDR3 is missing its conserved last phenylalanine or tryptophan, likely due to a read error. V and J are TRBV11-2 and TRBJ2-5, with D maybe TRBD1 (6 bases). The CDR3 extends over 14 amino acids. V lost 2 bases and J lost 2, with 9 bases in between. Germline CDR1 and CDR2: SGHAT and FQNNGV. The CDR3 is CASSLSTGQETQYL. The CDR3 coding sequence is TGTGCCAGCAGCTTATCGACAGGTCAAGAGACCCAGTACCTC.